A single sample gave rise to the 23 T cell receptor beta chains below, sequenced in a study of neoadjuvant anti-PD-1 for oral cavity cancer. The method was immunoSEQ multiplex PCR; TCRdb's version includes in-frame clones alone and lacks a portion of them. The table includes about 16,000 clones, about 66% detected once. The sequencing used PBMCs, collected before nivolumab (anti-PD-1) treatment. The source is a person between 40 and 85 years old with oral cavity squamous cell carcinoma.

The V gene is TRBV7-2, the J gene TRBJ1-5; TRBD1 is a possible D gene (5 bases). The CDR3 spans 16 residues. Germline V gene sequence: CDR1 SGHTA, CDR2 FQGNSA. Deletions cut 7 bases from V and 2 bases from J, with 18 bases between. The DNA of the CDR3 is TGTGCCAGCATCCCGTCTCGGCGGGGCGGCAATCAGCCCCAGCATTTT. Its protein is CASIPSRRGGNQPQHF.

The chain has TRBV19 and TRBJ1-2; D ambiguous. With 3 bases removed from V and 6 bases from J, the gap between germline ends came to 11 bases. The CDR3 has 13 amino acids. CDR1 and CDR2 from the germline V gene are LNHDA and SQIVND (reference sequence). This chain's CDR3 is CASSIGGANGYTF. Written as DNA, the CDR3 is TGTGCCAGTAGTATTGGAGGCGCGAATGGCTACACCTTC.

The V call is TRBV5-5, the J call TRBJ1-5; D unclear. The CDR3 consists of 15 residues. From germline, CDR1 is SGHKS and CDR2 YYEKEE (reference sequence). The V end was cut by 6 bases, the J end by 6 bases, with 19 bases between. CDR3 in DNA: TGTGCCAGCACCAATGGGGTGGGGAGGACTCAGCCCCAGCATTTT. Protein product: CASTNGVGRTQPQHF.

The chain recombines TRBV5-4 with TRBJ2-1; D is uncertain. Germline CDR1 and CDR2: SGHNT and YYREEE (reference sequence). The CDR3 extends over 14 amino acids. Trimming cost V 0 bases and J 6 bases, with 10 bases left between them. CDR3 region: CASSLERQTNEQFF. In nucleotides, the CDR3 is TGTGCCAGCAGCTTGGAACGGCAGACCAATGAGCAGTTCTTC.

The chain is built from TRBV6-1 and TRBJ2-5; D remains ambiguous. Between the trimmed V and J ends, which lost 7 bases and 3 bases, there was a span of 9 bases. The CDR3 covers 12 residues. From germline, CDR1 is MNHNS and CDR2 SASEGT. The CDR3 is CASNDRKETQYF. As DNA, the CDR3 is TGTGCCAGCAATGATCGTAAAGAGACCCAGTACTTC.

This clone was found a few times. The V call is TRBV2, the J call TRBJ2-3; D is undetermined. This CDR3 region has 12 residues. V lost 3 bases and J lost 4, with 5 bases in between. The germline V gene encodes CDR1 SNHLY and CDR2 FYNNEI. Here the CDR3 reads CASSDGPDTQYF. As DNA, the CDR3 is TGTGCCAGCAGTGACGGCCCAGATACGCAGTATTTT.

This clone was seen a handful of times. This rearrangement joins TRBV7-6 to TRBJ2-1; tentatively, D is TRBD2 (6 bases). The CDR3 contains 13 residues. V shed 5 bases and J shed 7 bases, with 12 bases lying between them. Germline V gene data show CDR1 as SGHVS and CDR2 as FNYEAQ. The CDR3 DNA reads as TGTGCCAGCAGCCGGGACTGGGGGAATGAGCAGTTCTTC. Its translation: CASSRDWGNEQFF.

This chain joins TRBV7-2 and TRBJ2-7, with TRBD2 as a possible D gene (6 bases). Germline V gives CDR1 SGHTA, CDR2 FQGNSA. The CDR3 extends over 14 amino acids. Trimming left V 5 bases short and J 2 bases short, with 13 bases between. The CDR3 sequence: CASSPRDQAYEQYF. DNA of the CDR3: TGTGCCAGCAGCCCGCGGGACCAAGCCTACGAGCAGTACTTC. The variable domain in full, completed from reference TRBV7-2 and TRBJ2-7, reads GAGVSQSPSNKVTEKGKDVELRCDPISGHTALYWYRQSLGQGLEFLIYFQGNSAPDKSGLPSDRFSAERTGGSVSTLTIQRTQQEDSAVYLCASSPRDQAYEQYFGPGTRLTVT.

The chain has TRBV29-1 and TRBJ2-5, with D possibly being TRBD1 (6 bases). CDR3 length: 13 amino acids. Germline CDR1 SQVTM, CDR2 ANQGSEA. Trimming cost V 5 bases and J 7 bases, with 17 bases left between them. DNA of the CDR3: TGCAGCGTTACCCGACAGGATGATTGGACCCAGTACTTC. This sequence encodes CSVTRQDDWTQYF.

The genes are TRBV5-1 and TRBJ1-1, with 7 bases matching TRBD1. Losses at the gene ends were 1 base for V and 5 bases for J; bases not matched to a gene: 8. The CDR3 has 15 amino acids. The germline CDR1 and CDR2 sequences are SGHRS and YFSETQ. The CDR3 DNA reads as TGCGCCAGCAGCTTGTCCCCCGGACAGGCGACTGAAGCTTTCTTT. Translated: CASSLSPGQATEAFF.

The chain has TRBV30 and TRBJ1-5; tentatively, D is TRBD1 (5 bases). Germline V gene data show CDR1 as GTSNPN and CDR2 as SVGIG (reference sequence). This CDR3 is 18 amino acids long. The germline V and J ends were trimmed by 0 bases and 3 bases, with 21 bases remaining between them. The CDR3 reads CAWSVEVGTGATNQPQHF. Here the CDR3 DNA reads TGTGCCTGGAGTGTAGAGGTAGGGACCGGGGCCACCAATCAGCCCCAGCATTTT.

This clone was seen only a few times. The chain employs TRBV7-2 and TRBJ1-4, with 7 positions matching TRBD1. This CDR3 spans 15 amino acids. Germline assignment: CDR1 SGHTA and CDR2 FQGNSA. V was pared by 5 bases and J by 3 bases, with 6 bases of the junction left unmatched. The CDR3, as DNA: TGTGCCAGCAGCGTCCGGGACAGAGCTAATGAAAAACTGTTTTTT. Its protein is CASSVRDRANEKLFF.

V and J are TRBV7-3 and TRBJ2-1; 7 bases are a match to TRBD2. The germline gives CDR1 SGHTA, CDR2 FQGTGA. The CDR3 has 14 residues. J gave up 5 bases and V 2 bases, and 3 bases lay outside the gene matches. The CDR3 is CASSLYRGDNEQFF. DNA for the CDR3: TGTGCCAGCAGCTTATATCGGGGGGACAATGAGCAGTTCTTC.

This chain joins TRBV6-5 and TRBJ1-2; TRBD1 matches at 11 bases. The CDR3 runs 15 residues. Germline CDR1 is MNHEY and CDR2 is SVGAGI. V gave up 6 bases and J gave up 5 bases; unmatched junction bases: 8. The CDR3 nucleotides are TGTGCCAGCAGACCCCCGGGACAGGGGGGTTATGGCTACACCTTC. This translates into CASRPPGQGGYGYTF.

This clone has only one observation. The chain uses TRBV15 and TRBJ2-5; unclear D gene. V was cut by 0 bases and J by 1 base, with 15 bases left in between. This CDR3 comprises 17 residues. CDR1 and CDR2 (germline): LNHNV, YYDKDF (reference sequence). This CDR3 is CATSRDRSANFQETQYF. The CDR3 DNA reads TGTGCCACCAGCAGAGATAGGAGCGCAAATTTCCAAGAGACCCAGTACTTC.

The chain recombines TRBV6-5 with TRBJ2-7, with 7 bases lining up with TRBD1. Trimming took 6 bases from V and 2 from J; bases not matched to a gene: 4. There are 13 residues in the CDR3. In germline, CDR1 is MNHEY, CDR2 SVGAGI. CDR3 coding DNA: TGTGCCAGCAGGAGACAGGGCCCCTACGAGCAGTACTTC. This sequence encodes CASRRQGPYEQYF.

There are a few counts of this clone. This sequence joins TRBV30 and TRBJ1-2; no reliable D call. This CDR3 contains 14 residues. The ends were cut back, 3 bases at V and 6 bases at J, with 17 bases in the middle. Germline CDR1 is GTSNPN and CDR2 is SVGIG (reference sequence). CDR3 sequence: CAWRHWHLFDGYTF. The CDR3 DNA is TGTGCCTGGAGACATTGGCATCTCTTTGATGGCTACACCTTC.

The rearrangement links TRBV6-5 to TRBJ2-1, with D perhaps matching TRBD1 (6 bases). V was cut by 10 bases and J by 4 bases, with 14 bases left in between. Germline V CDR1 and CDR2: MNHEY, SVGAGI. CDR3 length: 13 residues. CDR3 DNA sequence: TGTGCCACCAAATCCACAGGGTACAATGAGCAGTTCTTC. Translated: CATKSTGYNEQFF.

The CDR3: CASSGGQKNQPQHF. As DNA, the CDR3 is TGTGCCAGCAGCGGCGGACAGAAGAATCAGCCCCAGCATTTT. The chain joins TRBV9 to TRBJ1-5, with D possibly matching TRBD1 (6 bases). V was shortened by 3 bases and J by 4 bases, with 11 bases between the two germline ends. Germline assignment: CDR1 SGDLS and CDR2 YYNGEE. The CDR3 extends over 14 amino acids. The full variable domain, completed using reference TRBV9 and TRBJ1-5, is DSGVTQTPKHLITATGQRVTLRCSPRSGDLSVYWYQQSLDQGLQFLIQYYNGEERAKGNILERFSAQQFPDLHSELNLSSLELGDSALYFCASSGGQKNQPQHFGDGTRLSIL.

The rearrangement uses TRBV5-1 and TRBJ2-7; 10 nucleotides match TRBD1. The CDR3 loop spans 14 amino acids. The J segment lost 2 bases and the V segment lost 4 bases, leaving 3 bases of the junction unmatched. In germline, CDR1 is SGHRS, CDR2 YFSETQ. In DNA, the CDR3 is TGCGCCAGCAGCACGACAGGGGGCCCCTACGAGCAGTACTTC. Amino acids: CASSTTGGPYEQYF.

V usage is TRBV6-1 and J usage is TRBJ1-5, with D possibly matching TRBD1 (6 bases). Germline CDR1 is MNHNS and CDR2 is SASEGT. V was pared by 6 bases and J by 0 bases, with 12 bases between. This CDR3 comprises 15 residues. This chain's CDR3 is CASRETGYSNQPQHF. CDR3 sequence (DNA): TGTGCCAGCAGAGAGACAGGATATAGCAATCAGCCCCAGCATTTT.

This clone was seen only a few times. This chain links TRBV15 with TRBJ1-3, with 9 bases identical to TRBD1. Per the germline V gene, CDR1 is LNHNV and CDR2 is YYDKDF (reference sequence). CDR3 length: 17 amino acids. The V gene end was trimmed by 0 bases and the J gene end by 4 bases; junction bases not matched to a gene: 7. This CDR3 is CATSRDFGQGTGNTIYF. The CDR3 DNA is TGTGCCACCAGCAGAGATTTTGGACAGGGGACAGGAAACACCATATATTTT.

This sequence joins TRBV10-2 and TRBJ2-7; no clear D. The CDR3 is made up of 12 amino acids. Trimming removed 8 bases from V and 0 bases from J, with 8 bases in between. CDR1 is WSHSY and CDR2 is SAAADI in the germline V gene. This chain's CDR3 is CASSDNSYEQYF. CDR3 sequence (DNA): TGCGCCAGCTCTGACAACTCCTACGAGCAGTACTTC.